These T cell receptor beta chains were read from a single sample in a study of T-cell reconstitution after alpha-beta-depleted transplantation in children. One entry per CDR3 protein results from TCRdb running MiXCR on the PCR reads. The profile shows about 540,000 distinct CDR3 sequences, about 16% of them singletons. This sample comprised PBMCs from the stem cell graft donor, obtained from the stem cell graft. The receptors shown here come from a human donor who donated a stem cell graft to a child with acute lymphoblastic leukemia. The CDR3 runs from the conserved cysteine through the conserved F or W. D genes are given only for firm matches. A clone size is listed for some rows: how often the clone was seen (once, few, many), or a class if it is expanded.

clone_size,j_call,d_call,v_call,cdr3_aa,cdr3_nt
NA,TRBJ2-7,NA,TRBV2,CASSEVLAESYEQYF,TGTGCCAGCAGTGAAGTGCTGGCCGAGTCCTACGAGCAGTACTTC
few,TRBJ2-7,TRBD1,TRBV5-1,CASSLPLPGTGMSSYEQYF,TGCGCCAGCAGCCTCCCACTTCCCGGGACAGGGATGAGCTCCTACGAGCAGTACTTC
NA,TRBJ1-5,NA,TRBV12-3/TRBV12-4,CASSSDGGYSQPQHF,TGTGCCAGCAGTTCCGACGGTGGGTACAGTCAGCCCCAGCATTTT
NA,TRBJ1-6,TRBD1,TRBV2,CASSYRGSSPLHF,TGTGCCAGCAGTTACAGGGGAAGTTCACCCCTCCACTTT
many,TRBJ2-3,NA,TRBV11-2,CASSLKGGQFTDTQYF,TGTGCCAGCAGCTTAAAAGGAGGGCAGTTCACAGATACGCAGTATTTT
NA,TRBJ2-5,NA,TRBV20-1,CSAHRSGETQYF,TGCAGTGCTCACCGGTCTGGGGAGACCCAGTACTTC
NA,TRBJ2-1,NA,TRBV5-1,CASSRTANEQFF,TGCGCCAGCAGTAGGACGGCCAATGAGCAGTTCTTC
NA,TRBJ2-4,NA,TRBV11-2,CASSLGGYVAKNIQYF,TGTGCCAGCAGCTTAGGGGGATATGTAGCCAAAAACATTCAGTACTTC
NA,TRBJ1-5,NA,TRBV12-3/TRBV12-4,CASRSRSWNQPQHF,TGTGCCAGCAGATCGCGGAGCTGGAATCAGCCCCAGCATTTT
NA,TRBJ2-3,TRBD1,TRBV9,CASSPGTGRGTDTQYF,TGTGCCAGCAGCCCAGGGACAGGGAGGGGAACAGATACGCAGTATTTT
NA,TRBJ2-7,TRBD2,TRBV5-1,CASSLSGLAKSEQYF,TGCGCCAGCAGCTTGAGCGGACTAGCTAAATCCGAGCAGTACTTC
few,TRBJ2-7,NA,TRBV21-1,CASSAVHGEQYF,TGTGCCAGCAGCGCAGTGCACGGGGAGCAGTACTTC
once,TRBJ1-4,NA,TRBV11-2,CASSPMGQSAELFF,TGTGCCAGCAGCCCTATGGGCCAGTCCGCTGAACTGTTTTTT
NA,TRBJ2-3,NA,TRBV20-1,CSGSDGSVDTQYF,TGCAGTGGCTCGGACGGATCCGTAGATACGCAGTATTTT
NA,TRBJ2-3,NA,TRBV5-1,CASSLESGVTDTQYF,TGCGCCAGCAGCTTGGAGTCAGGCGTCACAGATACGCAGTATTTT
NA,TRBJ2-7,TRBD2,TRBV7-6,CASSLGTSGIFEQYF,TGTGCCAGCAGCTTAGGGACTAGCGGGATCTTCGAGCAGTACTTC
many,TRBJ2-7,NA,TRBV12-3/TRBV12-4,CASSASSYEQYF,TGTGCCAGCAGTGCAAGCTCCTACGAGCAGTACTTC
NA,TRBJ2-5,NA,TRBV27,CASSFLGLQETQYF,TGTGCCAGCAGTTTTTTAGGCCTTCAAGAGACCCAGTACTTC
NA,TRBJ2-3,TRBD2,TRBV6-1,CASMLREGLTDTQYF,TGTGCCAGCATGCTCCGGGAGGGCCTCACAGATACGCAGTATTTT
NA,TRBJ2-1,TRBD2,TRBV3-1,CASSQDSGSYNEQFF,TGTGCCAGCAGCCAAGATAGCGGGAGCTACAATGAGCAGTTCTTC
NA,TRBJ1-1,NA,TRBV15,CATSPPGVMNTEAFF,TGTGCCACCAGCCCACCGGGGGTCATGAACACTGAAGCTTTCTTT
NA,TRBJ2-2,NA,TRBV21-1,CASSQKMGPPNTGELFF,TGTGCCAGCAGCCAAAAGATGGGTCCTCCGAACACCGGGGAGCTGTTTTTT
NA,TRBJ2-7,NA,TRBV29-1,CSVERSTMGEQYF,TGCAGCGTTGAACGGTCGACCATGGGAGAGCAGTACTTC
NA,TRBJ2-5,NA,TRBV6-2/TRBV6-3,CASCGVLETQYF,TGTGCCAGCTGTGGGGTATTGGAGACCCAGTACTTC
NA,TRBJ2-7,TRBD2,TRBV5-1,CASSLVGTSGSSEQYF,TGCGCCAGCAGCTTGGTTGGGACTAGCGGGAGTTCCGAGCAGTACTTC
few,TRBJ1-2,NA,TRBV12-3/TRBV12-4,CASSRGRDYGYTF,TGTGCCAGCAGCCGGGGCCGGGACTATGGCTACACCTTC
few,TRBJ2-3,TRBD2,TRBV7-3,CASQVSGGSTDTQYF,TGTGCCAGCCAAGTGAGCGGGGGGAGCACAGATACGCAGTATTTT
few,TRBJ2-6,NA,TRBV5-1,CASSGDGANVLTF,TGCGCCAGCAGCGGAGACGGGGCCAACGTCCTGACTTTC
NA,TRBJ2-5,TRBD2,TRBV5-6,CASSSIAGGPSETQYF,TGTGCCAGCAGCTCAATAGCGGGAGGGCCTTCGGAGACCCAGTACTTC
NA,TRBJ2-5,NA,TRBV20-1,CSARASQETQYF,TGCAGTGCTAGAGCGTCACAAGAGACCCAGTACTTC
few,TRBJ2-3,TRBD1,TRBV20-1,CSARRDRGSDTQYF,TGCAGTGCTAGGCGGGACAGGGGTTCCGATACGCAGTATTTT
few,TRBJ2-3,TRBD2,TRBV19,CASSITGGVADTQYF,TGTGCCAGTAGTATTACGGGAGGAGTTGCAGATACGCAGTATTTT
NA,TRBJ2-4,NA,TRBV11-3,CASSLRGVTDIQYF,TGTGCCAGCAGCTTGAGGGGGGTAACGGACATTCAGTACTTC
NA,TRBJ1-3,TRBD1,TRBV5-1,CASRAGGPRNTIYF,TGCGCCAGCAGGGCAGGGGGCCCAAGAAACACCATATATTTT
NA,TRBJ1-1,TRBD1,TRBV7-9,CASSLGTGWGTEAFF,TGTGCCAGCAGCTTAGGGACAGGGTGGGGCACTGAAGCTTTCTTT
NA,TRBJ2-7,TRBD1,TRBV27,CASSLGTGNTEQYF,TGTGCCAGCAGTTTGGGGACAGGGAACACCGAGCAGTACTTC
NA,TRBJ1-4,TRBD1,TRBV7-9,CAFLQGRKLFF,TGTGCCTTCTTACAGGGGAGAAAACTGTTTTTT
few,TRBJ2-1,NA,TRBV5-1,CASSLEALLSEQFF,TGCGCCAGCAGCTTGGAGGCCCTCCTGAGTGAGCAGTTCTTC
NA,TRBJ2-3,NA,TRBV15,CATSRDQTSYFANKASWSNDTQYF,TGTGCCACCAGCAGAGATCAAACTAGCTACTTCGCGAATAAAGCTAGCTGGAGTAATGATACGCAGTATTTT
NA,TRBJ1-4,NA,TRBV18,CASSPSNAATNEKLFF,TGTGCCAGCTCACCCTCCAACGCAGCAACTAATGAAAAACTGTTTTTT
few,TRBJ2-6,NA,TRBV5-6,CASSPDRSSGANVLTF,TGTGCCAGCAGCCCGGACCGTTCCTCAGGGGCCAACGTCCTGACTTTC
few,TRBJ2-7,NA,TRBV20-1,CSARDQGRQYEQYF,TGCAGTGCTAGAGATCAGGGGCGCCAATACGAGCAGTACTTC
few,TRBJ2-1,NA,TRBV4-1,CASTWSRDGENEQFF,TGCGCCAGCACATGGAGCAGGGATGGCGAGAATGAGCAGTTCTTC
NA,TRBJ1-1,NA,TRBV5-1,CASSWEPMNTEAFF,TGCGCCAGCAGTTGGGAACCGATGAACACTGAAGCTTTCTTT
few,TRBJ2-2,NA,TRBV6-4,CASSLAPGGQAGELFF,TGTGCCAGCAGTCTCGCCCCCGGAGGTCAGGCCGGGGAGCTGTTTTTT
NA,TRBJ2-1,NA,TRBV7-3,CASGPGESPPEQFF,TGTGCCAGCGGTCCGGGAGAGTCCCCCCCTGAGCAGTTCTTC
NA,TRBJ2-7,NA,TRBV5-1,CASSSTFNSYEQYF,TGCGCCAGCAGCTCTACATTTAACTCCTACGAGCAGTACTTC
NA,TRBJ2-3,NA,TRBV6-1,CASSSGLPDTQYF,TGTGCCAGCAGCAGTGGGCTTCCAGATACGCAGTATTTT
NA,TRBJ2-1,TRBD2,TRBV11-1,CASDLGGLAGVISSYNEQFF,TGTGCCAGCGATCTTGGGGGACTAGCGGGAGTGATTAGCTCCTACAATGAGCAGTTCTTC
few,TRBJ1-2,NA,TRBV27,CASSLSGRGFNYGYTF,TGTGCCAGCAGTTTATCCGGGCGGGGGTTTAACTATGGCTACACCTTC
few,TRBJ2-1,TRBD1,TRBV15,CATSRDSRGFINEQFF,TGTGCCACCAGCAGAGATAGCAGGGGGTTCATCAATGAGCAGTTCTTC
few,TRBJ1-1,TRBD1,TRBV27,CASTWTGGNTEAFF,TGTGCCAGCACTTGGACAGGGGGGAACACTGAAGCTTTCTTT
NA,TRBJ1-5,TRBD1,TRBV10-2,CASSEPTGGRGQPQHF,TGCGCCAGCAGTGAGCCCACAGGGGGCAGGGGTCAGCCCCAGCATTTT
few,TRBJ1-2,NA,TRBV28,CASSLGRESYGYTF,TGTGCCAGCAGTTTGGGCAGGGAGAGCTATGGCTACACCTTC
few,TRBJ2-1,NA,TRBV3-1,CASSQEATFRGTIYNEQFF,TGTGCCAGCAGCCAAGAGGCGACGTTCCGCGGGACAATATACAATGAGCAGTTCTTC